Below, one T cell receptor (beta chain) is given with its context. Antigen: not known. The data stem from a study of OX40 agonist ivuxolimab in advanced cancers. The overall study: Dosing consisted of intravenous ivuxolimab at 0.01 to 10 mg/kg every 2 weeks. Of the patients, three showed partial responses, one with hepatocellular carcinoma and two with cutaneous melanoma.

Profiled with immunoSEQ multiplex PCR; TCRdb holds only in-frame clones, not every one. This table holds under 20,000 clones, 60% to 85% found once. The CDR3 sequence is 15 residues long. From germline, CDR1 is SGHTA and CDR2 FQGNSA. J gave up 4 bases and V 5 bases, and 7 bases lay outside the gene matches. Study results and limitations: The average count of expanded clones was higher among CD8+ T cells than among CD4+.

This receptor was obtained from an adult with an advanced solid tumor such as melanoma, head and neck, liver or kidney cancer. Sequences were derived from CD4+ or CD8+ T cells sorted from blood, sampled in a trial of the OX40 agonist ivuxolimab. The rearrangement joins TRBV7-2 to TRBJ2-7; 11 bases are shared with TRBD1. CDR3 sequence reads: CASSPDRGPLYEQYF. DNA of the CDR3: TGTGCCAGCAGCCCGGACAGGGGGCCCCTTTACGAGCAGTACTTC.